One and the same sample provided the 13 T cell receptor beta chains below, sequenced in a study of blood T cell repertoires in COVID-19. TCRdb's copy holds only in-frame clones and misses some; the assay was immunoSEQ multiplex PCR. The sample lists approximately 430,000 clones, about nine tenths occurring once. The sample comprised peripheral blood. Receptor source: a woman aged 25 to 39 with active or convalescent COVID-19.

The count of this clone is one. The rearrangement links TRBV7-2 to TRBJ1-2, with a weak D call TRBD1 (6 bases). With 5 bases removed from V and 2 bases from J, the gap between germline ends came to 15 bases. Germline CDR1 is SGHTA and CDR2 is FQGNSA. This CDR3 region has 15 residues. The CDR3 loop reads CASSPGHWENYGYTF. The CDR3, as DNA: TGTGCCAGCAGCCCGGGACATTGGGAAAACTATGGCTACACCTTC.

This clone was detected a few times. Within the sample, other DNA sequences also encode this same CDR3. V gene TRBV10-2 combines with J gene TRBJ1-2; D may be TRBD1 (5 bases). The CDR3 covers 12 residues. The germline V and J ends were trimmed by 6 bases and 4 bases, with 9 bases remaining between them. From germline, CDR1 is WSHSY and CDR2 SAAADI. Here the CDR3 reads CASSLDSYGYTF. Here the CDR3 DNA reads TGCGCCAGCAGCCTTGACAGCTATGGCTACACCTTC.

Details on this clone: The sample contains more than one DNA sequence encoding this CDR3. The gene calls are TRBV10-3 and TRBJ1-1; 10 bases fit TRBD1. The germline CDR1 and CDR2 sequences are ENHRY and SYGVKD. This CDR3 has 15 amino acids. Trimming took 0 bases from V and 5 from J; bases not matched to a gene: 3. As DNA, the CDR3 is TGTGCCATCAGTGAGTCGAGGACAGGGGGTACTGAAGCTTTCTTT. This gives the protein CAISESRTGGTEAFF.

The chain combines TRBV2 with TRBJ1-4; possibly TRBD1 for D (6 bases). The V and J ends lost 4 bases and 2 bases respectively, with 20 bases between them. CDR3 length equals 18 residues. Germline V gene lookup returns CDR1 SNHLY and CDR2 FYNNEI. The CDR3 region is CASSVYRDTDLTNEKLFF. The CDR3 bases are TGTGCCAGCAGTGTTTACCGGGACACGGACTTGACTAATGAAAAACTGTTTTTT.

This chain uses TRBV12-3 or TRBV12-4 with TRBJ1-2; 7 positions match TRBD1. The trim removed 7 bases at V and 8 bases at J, leaving 10 bases unmatched. This CDR3 comprises 13 residues. The CDR3 sequence is CASTIGAGGGYTF. CDR3 DNA sequence: TGTGCCAGCACCATCGGGGCAGGGGGAGGCTACACCTTC.

This rearrangement joins TRBV4-1 to TRBJ2-1; D is possibly TRBD2 (6 bases). In germline, CDR1 is MGHRA, CDR2 YSYEKL. The ends were cut back, 4 bases at V and 6 bases at J, with 10 bases in the middle. The CDR3 has 13 residues. CDR3 residues: CASSPGTSNEQFF. The CDR3 nucleotides read TGCGCCAGCAGCCCCGGGACTTCCAATGAGCAGTTCTTC.

The chain uses TRBV2 and TRBJ1-2; the match to TRBD1 covers 10 bases. Germline V gives CDR1 SNHLY, CDR2 FYNNEI. V was clipped by 1 base and J by 6 bases; unmatched bases: 14. CDR3 length equals 18 residues. Written as DNA, the CDR3 is TGTGCCAGCAGTGAAGTGATCCGGGACAGGGGTGGAGGGAATGGCTACACCTTC. Translating gives CASSEVIRDRGGGNGYTF.

The rearrangement uses TRBV19 and TRBJ1-1; D is uncertain. The CDR3 contains 12 residues. Germline V CDR1 and CDR2: LNHDA, SQIVND (reference sequence). V lost 7 bases and J 11 bases, leaving 17 bases between the germline ends. The CDR3 protein is CASNSGVESAFF. The CDR3 nucleotides read TGTGCCAGTAACTCAGGTGTTGAATCGGCTTTCTTT.

The gene calls are TRBV5-1 and TRBJ2-7; 8 bases fit TRBD1. V dropped 3 bases and J dropped 3; count of bases not matched to a gene: 2. There are 13 residues in the CDR3. CDR1 is SGHRS, CDR2 YFSETQ, per germline. The CDR3 loop reads CASSWTGNYEQYF. The CDR3 DNA is TGCGCCAGCAGCTGGACAGGGAACTACGAGCAGTACTTC.

This chain links TRBV7-5 with TRBJ1-1. TRBV7-5 is a documented pseudogene. The length of the CDR3 is 15 residues. CDR3 sequence: CVRSSQEGSNTEAFF. The CDR3 region has the DNA TGTGTCAGAAGCTCCCAGGAGGGTTCGAACACTGAAGCTTTCTTT.

In this sample, this clone turned up once. The V call is TRBV15, the J call TRBJ1-6, with D possibly being TRBD1 (5 bases). Germline loops: CDR1 LNHNV, CDR2 YYDKDF (reference sequence). V was cut by 4 bases and J by 10 bases, with 17 bases left in between. The CDR3 has 15 amino acids. The CDR3: CATSNAAGGGSPLHF. The CDR3, as DNA: TGTGCCACCAGCAACGCCGCTGGGGGAGGATCACCCCTCCACTTT.

The rearrangement uses TRBV5-1 and TRBJ2-7; weak D call: TRBD2 (5 bases). From germline, CDR1 is SGHRS and CDR2 YFSETQ. The V gene lost 3 bases and the J gene lost 2 bases, with 9 bases spanning the gap. The CDR3 is 13 residues long. CDR3 protein: CASSWTRTYEQYF. In DNA, the CDR3 is TGCGCCAGCAGCTGGACTCGAACCTACGAGCAGTACTTC.

In this sample, this clone turned up a few times. This chain uses TRBV5-1 with TRBJ2-3, with 7 bases aligning to TRBD1. Germline V gene data show CDR1 as SGHRS and CDR2 as YFSETQ. The CDR3 sequence is 14 residues long. J lost 0 bases, V lost 4 bases, and 2 bases had no gene match. The chain's CDR3 is CASSATGSTDTQYF. CDR3 DNA: TGCGCCAGCAGCGCGACAGGGAGCACAGATACGCAGTATTTT.